A selection of T cell receptor beta chains follows, all from one sample in a study of blood T cells in healthy people across ages. TCRdb reanalysed the 5' RACE reads using MiXCR and keeps one entry per CDR3 protein. This table holds hundreds of thousands of distinct CDR3 sequences, approximately 47% found once. Material for sequencing was blood. These receptors originate from a man aged 60-69 years in good health. Both conserved end residues are part of each CDR3. The order of the fields is V gene, CDR3 length, J gene, clone size, D gene, CDR3 DNA, CDR3 protein. The D gene is left open where the match is weak. Size is stated for part of the rows, as once, few or many counts, or as a class when the clone is expanded.

>TRBV27|13|TRBJ1-2|.|.
TGTGCCAGCAGTTTACGGGGGATCTATGGCTACACCTTC
CASSLRGIYGYTF
>TRBV20-1|16|TRBJ2-1|.|TRBD2
TGCAGTGCTAGGACCCGGGCGGGAGGGCCGGGGAATGAGCAGTTCTTC
CSARTRAGGPGNEQFF
>TRBV6-5|14|TRBJ2-5|.|.
TGTGCCAGCGCCAGAGGTAGCGTCTCGGAGACCCAGTACTTC
CASARGSVSETQYF
>TRBV7-2|12|TRBJ1-2|.|.
TGTGCCAGCAGCCCCGATTTTGATGGCTACACCTTC
CASSPDFDGYTF
>TRBV13|13|TRBJ2-7|.|.
TGTGCCAGCAGCGTCGGCGCGGGGTACGAGCAGTACTTC
CASSVGAGYEQYF
>TRBV12-3/TRBV12-4|10|TRBJ2-3|once|.
TGTGCCAGCCTGGGAGATACGCAGTATTTT
CASLGDTQYF
>TRBV10-3|14|TRBJ2-4|.|.
TGTGCCATCAGTGGACAAACCGTTGGCAACAAGCAGTACTTC
CAISGQTVGNKQYF
>TRBV29-1|17|TRBJ2-5|.|.
TGCAGCGTTGAAGAGTCCCCCACTAGCCGAACGGGAGAGACCCAGTACTTC
CSVEESPTSRTGETQYF
>TRBV7-2|15|TRBJ2-1|few|.
TGTGCCAGCAGCCCCGGCGCGGGATCTTACAATGAGCAGTTCTTC
CASSPGAGSYNEQFF
>TRBV7-2|15|TRBJ1-6|many|.
TGTGCCAGCAGCTTAGTTGTGAACTCCGCATCACCCCTCCACTTT
CASSLVVNSASPLHF
>TRBV11-2|15|TRBJ2-7|.|.
TGTGCCAGCAGCCCCCCTGAGAGTTACTCCTACGAGCAGTACTTC
CASSPPESYSYEQYF
>TRBV4-1|16|TRBJ2-7|many|.
TGCGCCAGCAGCCAAGATTGGAGGACTGGGGGTCGCGAGCAGTACTTC
CASSQDWRTGGREQYF
>TRBV30|12|TRBJ2-7|.|.
TGTGCCTGGACTAGCAGAACCTACGAGCAGTACTTC
CAWTSRTYEQYF
>TRBV29-1|13|TRBJ1-2|.|.
TGCAGCGTTGTGGCAGGGGCTAACTATGGCTACACCTTC
CSVVAGANYGYTF
>TRBV29-1|13|TRBJ2-7|many|.
TGCAGCACCCGGGAGTCCGCCTTATACGAGCAGTACTTC
CSTRESALYEQYF
>TRBV12-5|14|TRBJ1-1|.|.
TGTGCTAGTGGACGTCCGAATATGAACACTGAAGCTTTCTTT
CASGRPNMNTEAFF
>TRBV7-8|14|TRBJ1-1|.|.
TGTGCCAGCAGCCGTTGGCGGATCTCGGGAGAAGCTTTCTTT
CASSRWRISGEAFF
>TRBV28|18|TRBJ2-6|many|TRBD1
TGTGCCAGCAGTTTATCAGGGACAGGGCCCTCTGGGGCCAACGTCCTGACTTTC
CASSLSGTGPSGANVLTF
>TRBV7-2|16|TRBJ1-2|.|TRBD1
TGTGCCTGCAGTCAACACCGGGACAGGGGAAGCCGAGGCTACACCTTC
CACSQHRDRGSRGYTF
>TRBV4-3|17|TRBJ2-6|.|.
TGCGCCAGCAGCCAAGCACCTACAGGTTCTGGGGCCAACGTCCTGACTTTC
CASSQAPTGSGANVLTF
>TRBV9|16|TRBJ2-1|.|TRBD2
TGTGCCAGCAGCGTAGGACTAGCGGGAGACTCCAATGAGCAGTTCTTC
CASSVGLAGDSNEQFF
>TRBV29-1|12|TRBJ1-1|.|.
TGCAGCGGACAGGTCATGAACACTGAAGCTTTCTTT
CSGQVMNTEAFF
>TRBV24-1|14|TRBJ2-5|.|.
TGTGCCACCAGTGACGACCCTTTGGGGGAGACCCAGTACTTC
CATSDDPLGETQYF
>TRBV29-1|13|TRBJ2-1|few|.
TGCAGCTCCGGTGAGGTGGGGTACAATGAGCAGTTCTTC
CSSGEVGYNEQFF
>TRBV6-5|15|TRBJ2-3|.|TRBD1
TGTGCCGGCAGTCCCAGGGGGCCTAGCACAGATACGCAGTATTTT
CAGSPRGPSTDTQYF
>TRBV5-1|14|TRBJ2-7|.|.
TGCGCCAGCAAGGAAGGGGGGCACTATAATGAGCAGTACTTC
CASKEGGHYNEQYF
>TRBV7-2|15|TRBJ2-5|few|.
TGTGCCAGCAGCGTCCCCGCGGGATCGGGTGAGACCCAGTACTTC
CASSVPAGSGETQYF
>TRBV20-1|15|TRBJ2-7|.|TRBD1
TGCAGTGCTAGGGGATGGATTACAGGGGGGAACGAGCAGTACTTC
CSARGWITGGNEQYF
>TRBV29-1|16|TRBJ2-4|.|TRBD2
TGCAGCGTTGAAAGGCTAGCGGGAGGGCCGGGGGACATTCAGTACTTC
CSVERLAGGPGDIQYF
>TRBV3-1|17|TRBJ2-2|.|TRBD2
TGTGCCAGCGAGGCTAGCGGGGAGGCTGCGAACACCGGGGAGCTGTTTTTT
CASEASGEAANTGELFF
>TRBV6-6|16|TRBJ2-3|.|.
TGTGCCAGCAGTTACCCGACTGGCGGGACGGCAGATACGCAGTATTTT
CASSYPTGGTADTQYF
>TRBV6-2/TRBV6-3|16|TRBJ2-1|few|TRBD2
TGTGCCAGCAGTTACCCCCTAGCGGGCATTAGGAATGAGCAGTTCTTC
CASSYPLAGIRNEQFF
>TRBV7-2|15|TRBJ1-2|once|TRBD1
TGTGCCAGCAGCCTCCCGGACAGGGGGCATGGAGGCTACACCTTC
CASSLPDRGHGGYTF
>TRBV20-1|15|TRBJ2-1|once|.
TGCAGTGCTAGAGGACCGGCATTGGGAGGCAATGAGCAGTTCTTC
CSARGPALGGNEQFF
>TRBV20-1|11|TRBJ2-7|.|.
TGCAGTGCTAGGCCCCAAAGCGAGCAGTACTTC
CSARPQSEQYF
>TRBV28|17|TRBJ2-6|.|.
TGTGCCAGCAGTCCGACCAGGGACGTGTTCGGGGCCAACGTCCTGACTTTC
CASSPTRDVFGANVLTF
>TRBV7-2|16|TRBJ2-3|few|TRBD2
TGTGCCAGCAGCCAAGGACTAGCGGAGGGCACAGATACGCAGTATTTT
CASSQGLAEGTDTQYF
>TRBV30|12|TRBJ2-7|.|.
TGTGCCTGCGCACAGGGCGCCTACGAGCAGTACTTC
CACAQGAYEQYF
>TRBV6-5|14|TRBJ2-1|.|TRBD2
TGTGCCAGCAGTCGGGAGGGTGCCTACAATGAGCAGTTCTTC
CASSREGAYNEQFF
>TRBV29-1|13|TRBJ1-5|.|.
TGCAGCGTTGCCACCGAGGGGGATCAGCCCCAGCATTTT
CSVATEGDQPQHF
>TRBV20-1|14|TRBJ1-1|many|.
TGCAGGGCCGAGTCAGGGAGGTCCAACACTGAAGCTTTCTTT
CRAESGRSNTEAFF
>TRBV29-1|13|TRBJ1-1|few|.
TGCAGCGTTCAACGGGGCTCGAACACTGAAGCTTTCTTT
CSVQRGSNTEAFF
>TRBV20-1|14|TRBJ1-2|.|TRBD1
TGCAGTGCTAGAGAGGACAGGGGTGGCTATGGCTACACCTTC
CSAREDRGGYGYTF
>TRBV2|15|TRBJ2-1|once|.
TGTGCCAGCAAACACCGGGACCTTTCCTACAATGAGCAGTTCTTC
CASKHRDLSYNEQFF
>TRBV27|14|TRBJ2-7|.|.
TGTGCCAGCCAGCAGTGGGGAATCTCCTACGAGCAGTACTTC
CASQQWGISYEQYF
>TRBV6-5|13|TRBJ2-4|.|.
TGTGCCAGCAGTTACCGGGACCGAGACATTCAGTACTTC
CASSYRDRDIQYF
>TRBV20-1|12|TRBJ1-1|.|.
TGCAGTGCTAGTGGAGGGAACACTGAAGCTTTCTTT
CSASGGNTEAFF